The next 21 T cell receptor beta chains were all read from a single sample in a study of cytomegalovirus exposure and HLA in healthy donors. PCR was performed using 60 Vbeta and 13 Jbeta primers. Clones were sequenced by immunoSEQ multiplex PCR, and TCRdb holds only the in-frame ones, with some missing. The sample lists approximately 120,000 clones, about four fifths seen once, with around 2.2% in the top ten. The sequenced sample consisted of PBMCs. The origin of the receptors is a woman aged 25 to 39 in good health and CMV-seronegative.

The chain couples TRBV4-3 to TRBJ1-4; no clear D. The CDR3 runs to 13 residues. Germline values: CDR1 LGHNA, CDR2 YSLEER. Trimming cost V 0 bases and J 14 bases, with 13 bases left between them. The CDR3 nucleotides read TGCGCCAGCAGCCAAGAACTCCCTTCGGGTCTGTTTTTT. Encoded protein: CASSQELPSGLFF.

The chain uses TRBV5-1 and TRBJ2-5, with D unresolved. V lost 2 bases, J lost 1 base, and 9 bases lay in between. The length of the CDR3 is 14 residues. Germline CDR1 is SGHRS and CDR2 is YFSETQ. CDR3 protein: CASSFAGGQETQYF. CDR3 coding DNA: TGCGCCAGCAGCTTCGCTGGCGGCCAAGAGACCCAGTACTTC.

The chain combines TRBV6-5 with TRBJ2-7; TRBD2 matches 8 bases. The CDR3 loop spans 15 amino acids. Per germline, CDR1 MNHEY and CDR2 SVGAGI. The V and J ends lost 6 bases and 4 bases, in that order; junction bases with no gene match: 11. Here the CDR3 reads CASSLRGTSRYEQYF. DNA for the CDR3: TGTGCCAGCAGCCTGCGCGGGACTAGTCGATACGAGCAGTACTTC.

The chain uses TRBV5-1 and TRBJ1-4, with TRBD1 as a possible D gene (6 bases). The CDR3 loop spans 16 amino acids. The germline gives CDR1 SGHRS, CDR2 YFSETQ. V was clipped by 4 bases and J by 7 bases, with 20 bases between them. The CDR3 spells CASSATVQGRSEKLFF. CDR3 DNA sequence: TGCGCCAGCAGCGCCACGGTACAGGGAAGGAGTGAAAAACTGTTTTTT.

CDR3 nucleotides: TGTGCCAGCAGCCCATCCGGACAGGGTGAAGCTTTCTTT. Translation gives CASSPSGQGEAFF. V usage is TRBV7-2 and J usage is TRBJ1-1, with 8 bases aligning to TRBD1. Germline lookup yields CDR1 SGHTA and CDR2 FQGNSA. V lost 5 bases, J lost 7 bases, and 6 bases stayed unmatched. CDR3 length equals 13 residues.

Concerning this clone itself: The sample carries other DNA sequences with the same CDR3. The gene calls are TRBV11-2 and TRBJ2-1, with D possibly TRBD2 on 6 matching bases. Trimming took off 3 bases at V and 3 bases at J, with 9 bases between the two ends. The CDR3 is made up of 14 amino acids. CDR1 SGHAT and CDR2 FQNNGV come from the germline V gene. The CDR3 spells CASSLGSGYNEQFF. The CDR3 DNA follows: TGTGCCAGCAGCTTGGGTAGCGGCTACAATGAGCAGTTCTTC.

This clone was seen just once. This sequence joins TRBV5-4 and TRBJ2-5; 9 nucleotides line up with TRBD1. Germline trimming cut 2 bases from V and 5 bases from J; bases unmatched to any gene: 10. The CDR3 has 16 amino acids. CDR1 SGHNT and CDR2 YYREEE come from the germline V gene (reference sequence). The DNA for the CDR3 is TGTGCCAGCAGCTTAGACCCCGGGACAGGGACGGAGACCCAGTACTTC. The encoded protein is CASSLDPGTGTETQYF. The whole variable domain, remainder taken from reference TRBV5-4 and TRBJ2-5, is ETGVTQSPTHLIKTRGQQVTLRCSSQSGHNTVSWYQQALGQGPQFIFQYYREEENGRGNFPPRFSGLQFPNYSSELNVNALELDDSALYLCASSLDPGTGTETQYFGPGTRLLVL.

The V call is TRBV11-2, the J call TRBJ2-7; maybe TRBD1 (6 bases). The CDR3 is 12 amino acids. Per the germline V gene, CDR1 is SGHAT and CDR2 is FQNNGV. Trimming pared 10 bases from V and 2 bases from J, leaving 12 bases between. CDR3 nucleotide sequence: TGTGCCATCGGGGACATAACCTACGAGCAGTACTTC. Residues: CAIGDITYEQYF.

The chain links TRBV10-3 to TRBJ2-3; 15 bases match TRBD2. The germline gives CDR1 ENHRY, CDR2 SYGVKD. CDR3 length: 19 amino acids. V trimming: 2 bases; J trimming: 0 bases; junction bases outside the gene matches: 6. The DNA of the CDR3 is TGTGCCATCAGTGAGCCCGGACTAGCGGGGGGGGTTAGCACAGATACGCAGTATTTT. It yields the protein CAISEPGLAGGVSTDTQYF.

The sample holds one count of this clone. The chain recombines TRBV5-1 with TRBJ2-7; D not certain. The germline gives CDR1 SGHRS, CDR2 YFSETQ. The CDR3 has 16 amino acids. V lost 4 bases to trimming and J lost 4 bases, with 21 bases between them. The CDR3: CASSPSLMRAAYEQYF. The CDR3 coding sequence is TGCGCCAGCAGCCCCTCGTTGATGAGAGCCGCATACGAGCAGTACTTC.

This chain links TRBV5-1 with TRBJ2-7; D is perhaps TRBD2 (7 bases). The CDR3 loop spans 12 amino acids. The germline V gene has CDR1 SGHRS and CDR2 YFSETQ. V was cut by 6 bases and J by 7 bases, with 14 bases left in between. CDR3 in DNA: TGCGCCAGCATCACGGAGGGGGGGGAGCAGTACTTC. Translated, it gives CASITEGGEQYF.

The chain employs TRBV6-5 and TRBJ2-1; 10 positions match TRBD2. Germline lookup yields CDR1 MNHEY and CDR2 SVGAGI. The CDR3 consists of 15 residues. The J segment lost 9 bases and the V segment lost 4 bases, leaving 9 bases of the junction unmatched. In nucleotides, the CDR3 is TGTGCCAGCAGTTCCCTCCTAGCGGGAGAGAGTGAGCAGTTCTTC. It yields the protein CASSSLLAGESEQFF.

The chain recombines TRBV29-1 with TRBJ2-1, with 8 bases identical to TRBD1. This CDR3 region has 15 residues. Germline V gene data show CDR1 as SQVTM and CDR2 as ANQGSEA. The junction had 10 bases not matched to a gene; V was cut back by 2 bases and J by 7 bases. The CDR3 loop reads CSVEKDREVWNEQFF. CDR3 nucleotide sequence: TGCAGCGTTGAAAAGGACAGGGAAGTCTGGAATGAGCAGTTCTTC.

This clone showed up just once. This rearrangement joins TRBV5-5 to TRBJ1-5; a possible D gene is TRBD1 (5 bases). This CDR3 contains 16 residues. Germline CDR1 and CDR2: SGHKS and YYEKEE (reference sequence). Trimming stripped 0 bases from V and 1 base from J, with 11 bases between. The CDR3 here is CASSLAQAKSNQPQHF. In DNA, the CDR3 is TGTGCCAGCAGCTTGGCACAGGCCAAAAGCAATCAGCCCCAGCATTTT. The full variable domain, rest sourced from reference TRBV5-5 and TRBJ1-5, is DAGVTQSPTHLIKTRGQQVTLRCSPISGHKSVSWYQQVLGQGPQFIFQYYEKEERGRGNFPDRFSARQFPNYSSELNVNALLLGDSALYLCASSLAQAKSNQPQHFGDGTRLSIL.

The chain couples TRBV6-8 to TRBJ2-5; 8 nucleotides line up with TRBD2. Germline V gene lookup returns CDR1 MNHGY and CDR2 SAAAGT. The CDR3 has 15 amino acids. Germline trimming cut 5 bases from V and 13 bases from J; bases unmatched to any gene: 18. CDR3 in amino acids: CASSSAVAGRTWLYF. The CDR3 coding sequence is TGTGCCAGCAGTAGCGCGGTAGCGGGGCGTACCTGGCTGTACTTC.

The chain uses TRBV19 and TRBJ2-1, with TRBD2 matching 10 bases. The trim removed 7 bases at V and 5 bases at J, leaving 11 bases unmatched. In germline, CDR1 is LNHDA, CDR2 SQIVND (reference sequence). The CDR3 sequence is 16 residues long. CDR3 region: CASTMRVAGGNNEQFF. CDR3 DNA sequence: TGTGCCAGTACCATGAGGGTAGCGGGAGGTAACAATGAGCAGTTCTTC.

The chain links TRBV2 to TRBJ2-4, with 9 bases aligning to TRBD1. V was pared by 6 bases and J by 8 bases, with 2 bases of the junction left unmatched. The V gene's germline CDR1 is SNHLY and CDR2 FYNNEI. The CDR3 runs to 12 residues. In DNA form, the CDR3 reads TGTGCCAGCAGCTGGACAGGGGACATTCAGTACTTC. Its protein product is CASSWTGDIQYF.

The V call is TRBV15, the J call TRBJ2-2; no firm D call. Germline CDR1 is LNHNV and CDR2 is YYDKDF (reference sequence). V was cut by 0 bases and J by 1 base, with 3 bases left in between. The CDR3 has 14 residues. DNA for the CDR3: TGTGCCACCAGCAGAGACGGGAACACCGGGGAGCTGTTTTTT. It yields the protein CATSRDGNTGELFF.

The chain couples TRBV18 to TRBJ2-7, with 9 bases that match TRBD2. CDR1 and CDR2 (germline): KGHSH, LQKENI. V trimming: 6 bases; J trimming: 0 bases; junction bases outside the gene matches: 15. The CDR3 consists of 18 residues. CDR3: CASSQILSAGGTSYEQYF. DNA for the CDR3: TGTGCCAGCTCTCAAATACTCTCAGCGGGAGGTACCTCCTACGAGCAGTACTTC. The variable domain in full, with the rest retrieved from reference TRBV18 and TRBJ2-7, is NAGVMQNPRHLVRRRGQEARLRCSPMKGHSHVYWYRQLPEEGLKFMVYLQKENIIDESGMPKERFSAEFPKEGPSILRIQQVVRGDSAAYFCASSQILSAGGTSYEQYFGPGTRLTVT.

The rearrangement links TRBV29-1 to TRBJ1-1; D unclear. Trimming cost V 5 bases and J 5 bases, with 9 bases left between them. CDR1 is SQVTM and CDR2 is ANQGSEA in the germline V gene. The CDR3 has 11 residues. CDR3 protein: CSVLSGTEAFF. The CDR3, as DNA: TGCAGCGTTCTTTCGGGAACTGAAGCTTTCTTT.

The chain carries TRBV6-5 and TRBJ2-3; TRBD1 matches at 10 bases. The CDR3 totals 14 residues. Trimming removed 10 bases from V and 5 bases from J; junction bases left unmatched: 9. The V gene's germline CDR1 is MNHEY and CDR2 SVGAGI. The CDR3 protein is CATNWDRGGDTQYF. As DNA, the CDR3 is TGTGCCACCAACTGGGACAGGGGAGGAGATACGCAGTATTTT.